This T cell receptor (beta chain) was sequenced during a study of T cells in Graves' hyperthyroidism and ophthalmopathy. Amplification targeted TCR beta CDR3 regions from RNA transcripts. The study used the HTBI primer set for a first-round RT-PCR of the TCR CDR3. MiXCR, run by TCRdb on the multiplex PCR reads, gives a single entry per CDR3 protein. The table includes nearly 750,000 distinct CDR3 sequences, just over 35% detected once. Reasons for excluding patients were uncontrolled infection, other autoimmune disease, pregnancy or lactation. PBMCs were collected from an approximately 9.4 ml volume of fresh peripheral blood. A few counts support this clonotype. Antigen unknown. The CDR3 runs 15 residues. The V gene's germline CDR1 is LNHDA and CDR2 SQIVND (reference sequence). Trimming took 6 bases from V and 0 from J, leaving 12 bases between them. Regarding the study as a whole: A model of 13 V-J pairs discriminated ophthalmopathy from stable hyperthyroidism. Most thyroid clonotypes with frequency above 0.001 were detected in blood.

This chain links TRBV19 with TRBJ1-3; TRBD1 might be the D (5 bases). The TCR originated in a middle-aged woman with Graves' hyperthyroidism. The sample consisted of blood. As DNA, the CDR3 is TGTGCCAGTAGCCAGACAGCGAGCTCTGGAAACACCATATATTTT. This gives the protein CASSQTASSGNTIYF.